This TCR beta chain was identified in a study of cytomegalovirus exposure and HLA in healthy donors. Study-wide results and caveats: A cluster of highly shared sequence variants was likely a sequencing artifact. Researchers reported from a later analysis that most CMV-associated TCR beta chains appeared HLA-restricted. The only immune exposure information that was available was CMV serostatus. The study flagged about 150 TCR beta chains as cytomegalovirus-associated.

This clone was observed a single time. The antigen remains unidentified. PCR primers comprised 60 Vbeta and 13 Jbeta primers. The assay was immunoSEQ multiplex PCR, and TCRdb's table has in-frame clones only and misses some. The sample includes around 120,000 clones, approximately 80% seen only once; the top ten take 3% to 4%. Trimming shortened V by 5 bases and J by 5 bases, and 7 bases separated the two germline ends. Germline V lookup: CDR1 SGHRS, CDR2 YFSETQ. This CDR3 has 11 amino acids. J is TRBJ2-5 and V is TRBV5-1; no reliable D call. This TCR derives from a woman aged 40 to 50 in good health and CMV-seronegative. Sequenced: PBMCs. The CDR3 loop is CASRSAETQYF. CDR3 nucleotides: TGCGCCAGCAGGTCCGCGGAGACCCAGTACTTC.